These 5 T cell receptor beta chains share one sample of origin, sequenced in a study of regulatory T cells in long-lasting Graves disease. Arm-PCR of CDR3 regions with iRepertoire HTBI primers generated TCR beta libraries. Each CDR3 protein gets one entry after TCRdb re-called the multiplex PCR reads with MiXCR. The data show roughly 400,000 distinct CDR3 sequences, approximately 16% seen once. Time point reported: newly diagnosed GD, antithyroid drugs for less than 3 months. The authors made the TCR library using RNA they extracted from PBMCs. The same specimen was also included in a second study, on T cells in Graves' hyperthyroidism and ophthalmopathy.

Here the sequenced sample was peripheral blood mononuclear cells (PBMCs), taken at new diagnosis, from a patient treated with antithyroid drugs. These receptors all stem from a woman aged 40 to 50 with Graves disease.

The V and J genes are TRBV20-1 and TRBJ2-1, with 10 positions matching TRBD1. The V gene's germline CDR1 is DFQATT and CDR2 SNEGSKA (reference sequence). CDR3 length equals 18 residues. Trimming at V came to 6 bases and at J to 2 bases, leaving 16 bases not matched to a gene. This chain's CDR3 is CSANDRGRWWTPYNEQFF. CDR3 DNA sequence: TGCAGTGCCAACGACAGGGGGCGCTGGTGGACCCCCTACAATGAGCAGTTCTTC.

A few counts support this clonotype. The chain carries TRBV12-3 or TRBV12-4 and TRBJ2-2; perhaps D is TRBD1 or TRBD2 (5 bases each). The ends were cut back, 6 bases at V and 6 bases at J, with 17 bases in the middle. This CDR3 contains 15 residues. CDR3 DNA: TGTGCCAGCAGACCCGGGGCAGGCAGTCCCGGGGAGCTGTTTTTT. Amino acid sequence: CASRPGAGSPGELFF.

This clonotype was seen ten or more times. The rearrangement links TRBV12-3 or TRBV12-4 to TRBJ2-3, with D possibly matching TRBD2 (6 bases). The CDR3 contains 11 residues. V gave up 10 bases and J gave up 4 bases, with 9 bases separating them. The CDR3 region has the DNA TGTGCCACCAGACTAGCAGATACGCAGTATTTT. Translating it yields CATRLADTQYF.

The V call is TRBV28, the J call TRBJ1-5; D gene ambiguous. The CDR3 covers 16 residues. The ends were cut back, 3 bases at V and 7 bases at J, with 19 bases in the middle. Germline V gene sequence: CDR1 MDHEN, CDR2 SYDVKM. CDR3 nucleotides: TGTGCCAGCAGTTTCAAATTGGGGATCCTACACCAGCCCCAGCATTTT. Residues: CASSFKLGILHQPQHF.

This clonotype has only a few counts. As DNA, the CDR3 is TGTGCCAGCAGCCCTGCCGATGGGAGCACAGATACGCAGTATTTT. This gives the protein CASSPADGSTDTQYF. The chain recombines TRBV7-9 with TRBJ2-3; no clear D. Trimming stripped 5 bases from V and 0 bases from J, with 12 bases between. The CDR3 sequence is 15 residues long. CDR1 is SEHNR and CDR2 is FQNEAQ in the germline V gene (reference sequence).